The 14 T cell receptor beta chains below come from one sample, sequenced in a study of blood T cell repertoires in COVID-19. Produced via immunoSEQ multiplex PCR; TCRdb's table is partial and in-frame only. The sample includes 200,000 to 250,000 clones, around 86% of them seen just once. Sequencing was carried out using peripheral blood. The origin of the receptors is a man at least 80 years old with acute or convalescent COVID-19.

The genes are TRBV2 and TRBJ1-5; 9 bases align to TRBD1. CDR1 is SNHLY, CDR2 FYNNEI, per germline. After removal of 6 bases from V and 7 bases from J, the junction contained 7 bases not matched to a gene. The CDR3 is made up of 14 amino acids. CDR3 in amino acids: CASSRDRAGQPQHF. CDR3 DNA sequence: TGTGCCAGCAGCCGGGACAGGGCTGGACAGCCCCAGCATTTT.

A single count supports this clone. The chain is built from TRBV4-3 and TRBJ2-7; the match to TRBD1 covers 7 bases. CDR1 and CDR2 (germline): LGHNA, YSLEER. The length of the CDR3 is 14 residues. V was pared by 0 bases and J by 6 bases, with 5 bases of the junction left unmatched. The CDR3 DNA sequence: TGCGCCAGCAGCCAAGATAAGGGGGCGGTCGAGCAGTACTTC. Translating gives CASSQDKGAVEQYF.

This clone turned up a few times. The rearrangement joins TRBV5-1 to TRBJ1-4; 10 nucleotides align to TRBD1. Germline lookup yields CDR1 SGHRS and CDR2 YFSETQ. The CDR3 extends over 14 amino acids. With V trimmed by 2 bases and J by 6 bases, 1 base remained unmatched. The CDR3 reads CASSLGTGDEKLFF. The CDR3 nucleotides read TGCGCCAGCAGCTTAGGGACAGGGGATGAAAAACTGTTTTTT.

The rearrangement links TRBV7-2 to TRBJ1-6; D not certain. This CDR3 is built from 14 residues. Germline lookup yields CDR1 SGHTA and CDR2 FQGNSA. V shed 5 bases and J shed 9 bases, with 14 bases lying between them. This CDR3 reads CASSRDGGGSPLHF. The CDR3 DNA reads TGTGCCAGCAGCCGTGACGGCGGCGGTTCACCCCTCCACTTT.

The chain uses TRBV24-1 and TRBJ1-5, with 8 nucleotides matching TRBD1. The trim removed 4 bases at V and 1 base at J, leaving 8 bases unmatched. This CDR3 spans 17 amino acids. Germline V gene lookup returns CDR1 KGHDR and CDR2 SFDVKD. CDR3 nucleotide sequence: TGTGCCACCAGTGACTCAGGACAGGGCATCAGCAATCAGCCCCAGCATTTT. It is translated as CATSDSGQGISNQPQHF.

The chain combines TRBV9 with TRBJ1-5; D not certain. With 1 base removed from V and 4 bases from J, the gap between germline ends came to 21 bases. The CDR3 length is 18 residues. Germline CDR1 SGDLS, CDR2 YYNGEE. CDR3 in DNA: TGTGCCAGCAGCGTACTAACAGAAGACCTGAATGAAAATCAGCCCCAGCATTTT. Amino acid sequence: CASSVLTEDLNENQPQHF. The whole variable domain, remainder taken from reference TRBV9 and TRBJ1-5, is DSGVTQTPKHLITATGQRVTLRCSPRSGDLSVYWYQQSLDQGLQFLIQYYNGEERAKGNILERFSAQQFPDLHSELNLSSLELGDSALYFCASSVLTEDLNENQPQHFGDGTRLSIL.

This rearrangement joins TRBV23-1 to TRBJ1-5; a possible D gene is TRBD1 (6 bases). TRBV23-1 is marked as an open reading frame, function uncertain. V gave up 0 bases and J gave up 5 bases, with 17 bases separating them. This CDR3 is built from 17 residues. CDR3 in DNA: TGCGCCAGCAGTCAATCGGGGGACACCCCCCGGGATCAGCCCCAGCATTTT. This gives the protein CASSQSGDTPRDQPQHF.

The chain has TRBV6-6 and TRBJ2-1, with 9 bases matching TRBD2. After removal of 2 bases from V and 8 bases from J, the junction contained 7 bases not matched to a gene. Per the germline V gene, CDR1 is MNHNY and CDR2 is SVGAGI (reference sequence). This CDR3 contains 15 residues. The chain's CDR3 is CASSYGGGANYEQFF. The CDR3 DNA reads TGTGCCAGCAGTTACGGCGGGGGGGCCAATTATGAGCAGTTCTTC.

The rearrangement uses TRBV5-4 and TRBJ1-2; perhaps TRBD1 as D (6 bases). Trimming stripped 2 bases from V and 0 bases from J, with 11 bases between. Germline-derived CDR1 and CDR2 are SGHNT and YYREEE (reference sequence). The CDR3 runs to 15 residues. Written as DNA, the CDR3 is TGTGCCAGCAGCTTAACAGGGATCCCTAACTATGGCTACACCTTC. Translated: CASSLTGIPNYGYTF. The full variable domain, completed using reference TRBV5-4 and TRBJ1-2, is ETGVTQSPTHLIKTRGQQVTLRCSSQSGHNTVSWYQQALGQGPQFIFQYYREEENGRGNFPPRFSGLQFPNYSSELNVNALELDDSALYLCASSLTGIPNYGYTFGSGTRLTVV.

The CDR3 is CASSPLQRGGSNTGELFF. The CDR3 bases are TGTGCCAGCTCACCACTCCAGCGGGGGGGATCGAACACCGGGGAGCTGTTTTTT. This chain links TRBV18 with TRBJ2-2, with 10 bases identical to TRBD2. Germline V gene data show CDR1 as KGHSH and CDR2 as LQKENI. The CDR3 has 18 residues. Germline trimming cut 1 base from V and 0 bases from J; bases unmatched to any gene: 5.

The CDR3 region has the DNA TGTGCCAGCAGCCTAAGTTCCCTAGGGAACACCGGGGAGCTGTTTTTT. This translates into CASSLSSLGNTGELFF. J is TRBJ2-2 and V is TRBV2; D remains unclear. This CDR3 region has 16 residues. With 6 bases removed from V and 1 base from J, the gap between germline ends came to 15 bases. In germline, CDR1 is SNHLY, CDR2 FYNNEI.

This clone was counted between two and nine times. The genes are TRBV3-1 (or the pseudogene TRBV3-2) and TRBJ2-2, with 7 bases fitting TRBD1. Germline V gene lookup returns CDR1 LGHDT and CDR2 YNNKEL (reference sequence). Trimming removed 6 bases from V and 8 bases from J; junction bases left unmatched: 15. The CDR3 totals 16 residues. The CDR3 DNA reads TGTGCCAGCAGATTTCAGGGGGTCGACGTTTCGGGGGAGCTGTTTTTT. Protein: CASRFQGVDVSGELFF.

V and J are TRBV6-6 and TRBJ1-1; D remains ambiguous. Trimming took off 7 bases at V and 0 bases at J, with 12 bases between the two ends. The CDR3 consists of 14 residues. CDR1 is MNHNY and CDR2 is SVGAGI in the germline V gene (reference sequence). The CDR3, as DNA: TGTGCCAGCACCCTAGCGGGCATGAACACTGAAGCTTTCTTT. Amino acid sequence: CASTLAGMNTEAFF.

The V call is TRBV10-2, the J call TRBJ1-2; possible D gene TRBD1, 6 bases. Trimming removed 4 bases at V and 5 bases at J, with 11 bases between. The germline gives CDR1 WSHSY, CDR2 SAAADI. The CDR3 contains 13 residues. Written as DNA, the CDR3 is TGCGCCAGCAGTGGGACAGATTGGTATGGCTACACCTTC. Translating gives CASSGTDWYGYTF.